Shown below are 8 T cell receptor beta chains from a single sample sequenced in a study of blood T cell repertoires in COVID-19. The method was immunoSEQ multiplex PCR; TCRdb's version includes in-frame clones alone and lacks a portion of them. The sample records approximately 300,000 clones, roughly 89% being singletons. Sequenced material: peripheral blood. All receptors come from a man aged 35 to 55 with acute or convalescent COVID-19.

This clone was seen only once. The chain joins TRBV15 to TRBJ1-1, with D unclear. Trimming removed 0 bases at V and 0 bases at J, with 8 bases between. CDR1 is LNHNV and CDR2 is YYDKDF in the germline V gene (reference sequence). The CDR3 length is 15 residues. CDR3 coding DNA: TGTGCCACCAGCAGAGATCCGAGGATGAACACTGAAGCTTTCTTT. This translates into CATSRDPRMNTEAFF.

The rearrangement links TRBV3-1 (or the pseudogene TRBV3-2) to TRBJ2-1; the match to TRBD1 covers 8 bases. The CDR3 has 15 amino acids. CDR1 is LGHDT, CDR2 YNNKEL, per germline (reference sequence). V lost 1 base, J lost 6 bases, and 5 bases stayed unmatched. CDR3 sequence: CASSQGSGGANEQFF. CDR3 nucleotide sequence: TGTGCCAGCAGCCAAGGTTCAGGGGGCGCCAATGAGCAGTTCTTC.

The chain uses TRBV18 and TRBJ2-2; 8 nucleotides align to TRBD2. J was trimmed by 2 bases and V by 5 bases; bases with no gene match: 4. The V gene's germline CDR1 is KGHSH and CDR2 LQKENI. The CDR3 loop spans 15 amino acids. CDR3 in amino acids: CASSLLADNTGELFF. CDR3 nucleotide sequence: TGTGCCAGCTCATTACTAGCGGATAACACCGGGGAGCTGTTTTTT.

This clone was counted a few times. V is TRBV2 and J is TRBJ1-4, with D unresolved. The CDR3 is 13 amino acids. CDR1 is SNHLY, CDR2 FYNNEI, per germline. Trimming left V 6 bases short and J 8 bases short, with 13 bases between. DNA of the CDR3: TGTGCCAGCAGGAAGGGAGTGCTAGAAAAACTGTTTTTT. Amino acids: CASRKGVLEKLFF.

The chain couples TRBV2 to TRBJ1-3; a weak D match, TRBD1 (5 bases). V lost 4 bases to trimming and J lost 2 bases, with 15 bases between them. This CDR3 comprises 16 residues. Germline V gene lookup returns CDR1 SNHLY and CDR2 FYNNEI. In nucleotides, the CDR3 is TGTGCCAGCAGTGTGGGTAGGGGTCTCGCTGGAAACACCATATATTTT. It specifies CASSVGRGLAGNTIYF.

This chain uses TRBV5-1 with TRBJ1-1, with D possibly matching TRBD1 (6 bases). The CDR3 runs 16 residues. Between the trimmed V and J ends, which lost 3 bases and 1 base, there was a span of 16 bases. Germline CDR1 is SGHRS and CDR2 is YFSETQ. The CDR3 here is CASSSPGGAANTEAFF. CDR3 bases: TGCGCCAGCAGCTCCCCTGGGGGGGCTGCGAACACTGAAGCTTTCTTT. Variable domain in full (rest from reference TRBV5-1 and TRBJ1-1): KAGVTQTPRYLIKTRGQQVTLSCSPISGHRSVSWYQQTPGQGLQFLFEYFSETQRNKGNFPGRFSGRQFSNSRSEMNVSTLELGDSALYLCASSSPGGAANTEAFFGQGTRLTVV.

The V and J genes are TRBV2 and TRBJ1-1; D not resolved. This CDR3 is 11 amino acids long. The V and J ends lost 11 bases and 3 bases respectively, with 10 bases between them. Germline CDR1 is SNHLY and CDR2 is FYNNEI. DNA of the CDR3: TGTGCCGGTCAGGTTTACACTGAAGCTTTCTTT. Translating gives CAGQVYTEAFF. The full variable domain, rest sourced from reference TRBV2 and TRBJ1-1, is EPEVTQTPSHQVTQMGQEVILRCVPISNHLYFYWYRQILGQKVEFLVSFYNNEISEKSEIFDDQFSVERPDGSNFTLKIRSTKLEDSAMYFCAGQVYTEAFFGQGTRLTVV.

The chain has TRBV25-1 and TRBJ1-1; D uncertain. This CDR3 has 15 residues. Germline-derived CDR1 and CDR2 are MGHDK and SYGVNS. V was shortened by 1 base and J by 1 base, with 10 bases between the two germline ends. The CDR3: CASSESGSPNTEAFF. The CDR3 DNA sequence: TGTGCCAGCAGTGAATCCGGGAGTCCGAACACTGAAGCTTTCTTT.